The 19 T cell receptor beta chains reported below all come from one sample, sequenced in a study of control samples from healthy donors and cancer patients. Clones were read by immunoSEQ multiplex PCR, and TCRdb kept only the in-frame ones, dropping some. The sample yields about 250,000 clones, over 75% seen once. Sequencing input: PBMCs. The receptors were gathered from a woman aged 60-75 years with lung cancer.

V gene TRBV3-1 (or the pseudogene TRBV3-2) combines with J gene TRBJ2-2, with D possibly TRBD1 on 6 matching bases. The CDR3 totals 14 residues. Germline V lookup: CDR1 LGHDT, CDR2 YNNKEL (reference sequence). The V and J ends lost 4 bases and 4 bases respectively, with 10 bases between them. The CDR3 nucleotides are TGTGCCAGCAGCCGCGAACAGGGCACCGGGGAGCTGTTTTTT. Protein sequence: CASSREQGTGELFF.

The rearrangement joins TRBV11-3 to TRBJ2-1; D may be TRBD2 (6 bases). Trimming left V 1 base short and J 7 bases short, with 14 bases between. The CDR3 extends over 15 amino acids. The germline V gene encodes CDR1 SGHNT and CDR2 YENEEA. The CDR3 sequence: CASSLAAGSGNEQFF. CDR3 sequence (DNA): TGTGCCAGCAGCTTAGCGGCGGGAAGTGGTAATGAGCAGTTCTTC.

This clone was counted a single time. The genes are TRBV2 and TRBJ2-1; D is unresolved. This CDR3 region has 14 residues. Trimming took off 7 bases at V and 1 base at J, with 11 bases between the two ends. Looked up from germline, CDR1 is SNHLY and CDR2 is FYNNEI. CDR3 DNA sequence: TGTGCCAGCACCCAATATTCTTCCTACAATGAGCAGTTCTTC. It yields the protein CASTQYSSYNEQFF. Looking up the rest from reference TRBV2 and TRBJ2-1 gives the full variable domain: EPEVTQTPSHQVTQMGQEVILRCVPISNHLYFYWYRQILGQKVEFLVSFYNNEISEKSEIFDDQFSVERPDGSNFTLKIRSTKLEDSAMYFCASTQYSSYNEQFFGPGTRLTVL.

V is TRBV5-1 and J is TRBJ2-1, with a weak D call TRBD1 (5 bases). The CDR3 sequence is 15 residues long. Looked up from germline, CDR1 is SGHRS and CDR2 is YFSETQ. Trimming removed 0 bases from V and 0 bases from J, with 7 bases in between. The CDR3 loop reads CASSLEGDSYNEQFF. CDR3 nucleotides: TGCGCCAGCAGCTTGGAAGGGGACTCCTACAATGAGCAGTTCTTC.

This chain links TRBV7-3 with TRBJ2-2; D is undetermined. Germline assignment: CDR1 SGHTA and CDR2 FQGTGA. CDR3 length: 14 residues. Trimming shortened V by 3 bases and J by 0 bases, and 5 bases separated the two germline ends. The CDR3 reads CASSLFANTGELFF. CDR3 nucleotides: TGTGCCAGCAGCTTGTTTGCGAACACCGGGGAGCTGTTTTTT.

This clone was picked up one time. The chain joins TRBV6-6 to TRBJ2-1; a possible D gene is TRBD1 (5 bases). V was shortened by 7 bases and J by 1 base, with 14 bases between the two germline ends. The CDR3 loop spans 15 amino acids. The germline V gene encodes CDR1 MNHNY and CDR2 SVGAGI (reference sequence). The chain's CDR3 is CASIPSDRSYNEQFF. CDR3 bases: TGTGCCAGCATACCTTCCGACAGATCCTACAATGAGCAGTTCTTC.

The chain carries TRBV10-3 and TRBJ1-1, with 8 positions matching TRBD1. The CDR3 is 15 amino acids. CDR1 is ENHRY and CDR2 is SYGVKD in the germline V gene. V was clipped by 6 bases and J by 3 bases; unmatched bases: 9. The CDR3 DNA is TGTGCCATCAGCGGCAGGGGGCGCGGGGACACTGAAGCTTTCTTT. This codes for CAISGRGRGDTEAFF.

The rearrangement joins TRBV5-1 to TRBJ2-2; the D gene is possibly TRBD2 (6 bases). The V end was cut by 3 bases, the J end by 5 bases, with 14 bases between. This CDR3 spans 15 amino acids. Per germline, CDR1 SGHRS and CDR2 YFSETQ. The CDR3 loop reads CASSSTSLGTGELFF. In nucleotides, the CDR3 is TGCGCCAGCAGCTCGACTAGTCTAGGTACCGGGGAGCTGTTTTTT.

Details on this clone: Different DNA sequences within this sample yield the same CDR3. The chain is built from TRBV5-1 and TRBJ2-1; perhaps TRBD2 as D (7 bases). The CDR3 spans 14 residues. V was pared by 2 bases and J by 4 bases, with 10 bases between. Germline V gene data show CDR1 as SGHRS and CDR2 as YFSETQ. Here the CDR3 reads CASSLGGGYNEQFF. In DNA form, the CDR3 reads TGCGCCAGCAGCTTAGGGGGGGGGTACAATGAGCAGTTCTTC.

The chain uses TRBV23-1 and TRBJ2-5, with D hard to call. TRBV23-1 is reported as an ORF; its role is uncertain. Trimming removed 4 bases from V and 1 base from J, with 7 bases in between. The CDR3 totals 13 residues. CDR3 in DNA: TGCGCCAGCAGTCTCGGCAGCCAAGAGACCCAGTACTTC. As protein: CASSLGSQETQYF.

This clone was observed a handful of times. The CDR3 region has the DNA TGCGCCAGCAGCCATTATAGGACAGGGGGCAATCAGCCCCAGCATTTT. This encodes CASSHYRTGGNQPQHF. The rearrangement joins TRBV4-1 to TRBJ1-5; 9 positions match TRBD1. V was pared by 3 bases and J by 2 bases, with 5 bases of the junction left unmatched. Per the germline V gene, CDR1 is MGHRA and CDR2 is YSYEKL. The CDR3 runs to 16 residues.

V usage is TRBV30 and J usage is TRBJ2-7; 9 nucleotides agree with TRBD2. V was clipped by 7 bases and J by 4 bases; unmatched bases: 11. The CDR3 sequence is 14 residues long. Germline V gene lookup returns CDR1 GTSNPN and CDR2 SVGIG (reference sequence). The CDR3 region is CASQPGLAVYEQYF. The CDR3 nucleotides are TGTGCCTCGCAACCGGGACTAGCTGTGTACGAGCAGTACTTC.

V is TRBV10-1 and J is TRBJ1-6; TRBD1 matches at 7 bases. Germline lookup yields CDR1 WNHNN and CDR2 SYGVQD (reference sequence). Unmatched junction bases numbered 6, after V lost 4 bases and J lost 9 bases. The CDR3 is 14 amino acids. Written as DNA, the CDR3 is TGCGCCAGCAGTGCAGACAGGGTCGCTTCACCCCTCCACTTT. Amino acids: CASSADRVASPLHF.

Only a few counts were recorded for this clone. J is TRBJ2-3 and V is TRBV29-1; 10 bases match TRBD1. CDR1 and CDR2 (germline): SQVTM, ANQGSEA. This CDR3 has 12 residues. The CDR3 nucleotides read TGCACAGGGACAGGGGGCACAGATACGCAGTATTTT. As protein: CTGTGGTDTQYF.

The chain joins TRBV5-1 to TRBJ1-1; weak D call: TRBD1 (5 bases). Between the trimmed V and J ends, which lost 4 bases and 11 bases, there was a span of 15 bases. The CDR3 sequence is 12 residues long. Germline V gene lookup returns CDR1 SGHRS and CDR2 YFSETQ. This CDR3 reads CASSPQEGNAFF. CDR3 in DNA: TGCGCCAGCAGCCCCCAAGAGGGGAACGCTTTCTTT. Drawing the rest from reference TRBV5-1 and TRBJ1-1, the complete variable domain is KAGVTQTPRYLIKTRGQQVTLSCSPISGHRSVSWYQQTPGQGLQFLFEYFSETQRNKGNFPGRFSGRQFSNSRSEMNVSTLELGDSALYLCASSPQEGNAFFGQGTRLTVV.

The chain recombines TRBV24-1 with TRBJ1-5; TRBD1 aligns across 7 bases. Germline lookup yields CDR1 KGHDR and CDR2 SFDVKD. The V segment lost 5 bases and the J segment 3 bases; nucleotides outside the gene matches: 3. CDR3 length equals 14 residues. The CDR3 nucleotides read TGTGCCACCAGTGCAGGGGGGTTCAATCAGCCCCAGCATTTT. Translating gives CATSAGGFNQPQHF.

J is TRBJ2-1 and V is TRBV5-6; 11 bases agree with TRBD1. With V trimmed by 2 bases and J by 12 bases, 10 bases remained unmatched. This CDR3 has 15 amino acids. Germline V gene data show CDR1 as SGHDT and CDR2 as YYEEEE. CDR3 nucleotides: TGTGCCAGCAGCTTAAAGGACAGGGGGCCGCTGGGGCAGTTCTTC. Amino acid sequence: CASSLKDRGPLGQFF.

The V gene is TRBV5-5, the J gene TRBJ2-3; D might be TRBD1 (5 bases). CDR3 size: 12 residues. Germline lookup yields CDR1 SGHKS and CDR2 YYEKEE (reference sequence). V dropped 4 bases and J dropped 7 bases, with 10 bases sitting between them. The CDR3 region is CASSEDKNTQYF. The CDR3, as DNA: TGTGCCAGCAGCGAGGACAAGAATACGCAGTATTTT.

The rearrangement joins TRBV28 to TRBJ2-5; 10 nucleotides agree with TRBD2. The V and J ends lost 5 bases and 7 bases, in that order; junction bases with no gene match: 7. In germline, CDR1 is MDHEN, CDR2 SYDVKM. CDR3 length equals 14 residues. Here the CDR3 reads CASSRAGGLGTQYF. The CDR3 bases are TGTGCCAGCAGTAGAGCGGGAGGGTTAGGGACCCAGTACTTC.